A single sample gave rise to the 17 T cell receptor beta chains below, sequenced in a study of identical twins' blood T cells. TCRdb itself ran the 5' RACE reads through MiXCR, one entry per CDR3 protein. The table includes about 370,000 distinct CDR3 sequences, roughly 31% detected once. Sequencing was done on a sample of PBMCs. The receptors stem from a woman aged 18 to 49 in good health.

Details on this clonotype: This may arise from a read error, as a much more abundant clone is one base away. CDR3 loop: CSARDSGSYFAGELFF. CDR3 bases: TGCAGTGCTAGAGATAGTGGTAGCTACTTCGCCGGGGAGCTGTTTTTT. This chain links TRBV20-1 with TRBJ2-2; D is ambiguous. The CDR3 contains 16 residues. Per germline, CDR1 DFQATT and CDR2 SNEGSKA (reference sequence). Trimming pared 0 bases from V and 6 bases from J, leaving 17 bases between.

The V and J genes are TRBV5-1 and TRBJ1-1; no clear D gene. The germline V gene encodes CDR1 SGHRS and CDR2 YFSETQ. The CDR3 totals 15 residues. The V end was cut by 4 bases, the J end by 0 bases, with 13 bases between. CDR3 protein: CASSRKGEMNTEAFF. CDR3 DNA sequence: TGCGCCAGCAGCAGAAAAGGAGAGATGAACACTGAAGCTTTCTTT.

Remarks on this clonotype: Possible read error: a much larger clone is one base away. The chain links TRBV6-1 to TRBJ1-1; no clear D. The ends were cut back, 11 bases at V and 1 base at J, with 8 bases in the middle. The CDR3 loop spans 11 amino acids. Germline V gene lookup returns CDR1 MNHNS and CDR2 SASEGT. In DNA form, the CDR3 reads TGTGCCGGCCCTCGGAACACTGAAGCTTTCTTT. Amino acid sequence: CAGPRNTEAFF.

As regards this clonotype: The junction shows a germline mismatch at one end, possibly a read error. V gene TRBV20-1 combines with J gene TRBJ2-1; D gene ambiguous. Germline CDR1 and CDR2: DFQATT and SNEGSKA (reference sequence). The CDR3 is 12 amino acids. The CDR3 spells CSARGVYNEEFF. The CDR3 bases are TGCAGTGCTAGAGGGGTTTACAATGAGGAGTTCTTC.

This clonotype was detected only once. The V gene is TRBV9, the J gene TRBJ1-1, with 11 bases matching TRBD1. Germline CDR1 is SGDLS and CDR2 is YYNGEE. The junction had 2 bases not matched to a gene; V was cut back by 0 bases and J by 4 bases. The CDR3 is 15 amino acids. CDR3 loop: CASSVVGTGGTEAFF. The CDR3 coding sequence is TGTGCCAGCAGCGTAGTGGGGACAGGGGGCACTGAAGCTTTCTTT.

This clonotype has just a few counts. The rearrangement joins TRBV19 to TRBJ1-5, with D unresolved. Germline CDR1 reads LNHDA; CDR2 reads SQIVND (reference sequence). This CDR3 contains 14 residues. V was clipped by 5 bases and J by 6 bases, with 14 bases between them. The DNA for the CDR3 is TGTGCCAGTAGTTACAGTACGGGTCGTCAGCCCCAGCATTTT. Translating gives CASSYSTGRQPQHF. The full variable domain, with the rest looked up from reference TRBV19 and TRBJ1-5, is DGGITQSPKYLFRKEGQNVTLSCEQNLNHDAMYWYRQDPGQGLRLIYYSQIVNDFQKGDIAEGYSVSREKKESFPLTVTSAQKNPTAFYLCASSYSTGRQPQHFGDGTRLSIL.

V usage is TRBV12-5 and J usage is TRBJ2-2; D remains unclear. V was cut by 3 bases and J by 5 bases, with 4 bases left in between. CDR3 length: 12 residues. From germline, CDR1 is LGHNT and CDR2 FRNRAP. CDR3 coding DNA: TGTGCTAGTGGTTTTGAAACCGGGGAGCTGTTTTTT. Amino acid sequence: CASGFETGELFF. Using reference TRBV12-5 and TRBJ2-2 for the parts outside the CDR3, the full variable domain is DARVTQTPRHKVTEMGQEVTMRCQPILGHNTVFWYRQTMMQGLELLAYFRNRAPLDDSGMPKDRFSAEMPDATLATLKIQPSEPRDSAVYFCASGFETGELFFGEGSRLTVL.

This clonotype has just a few counts. The chain joins TRBV3-1 to TRBJ1-1; D is undetermined. CDR1 is LGHDT, CDR2 YNNKEL, per germline (reference sequence). Trimming stripped 4 bases from V and 4 bases from J, with 16 bases between. CDR3 length: 15 amino acids. The CDR3 is CASSPTRTVVTEAFF. Written as DNA, the CDR3 is TGTGCCAGCAGCCCCACTCGGACGGTGGTCACTGAAGCTTTCTTT.

For this clonotype: Given a much more abundant clone one base away, this may be a read error. This sequence joins TRBV20-1 and TRBJ1-4, with D unresolved. The CDR3 totals 15 residues. V was clipped by 0 bases and J by 10 bases, with 18 bases between them. In germline, CDR1 is DFQATT, CDR2 SNEGSKA (reference sequence). CDR3 coding DNA: TGCAGTGCTAGAGATCGTACGACACCCCCGGGAAAACTGTTTTTT. This encodes CSARDRTTPPGKLFF.

With regard to this clonotype: This CDR3 is missing its conserved last phenylalanine or tryptophan, likely due to a read error. This chain links TRBV7-2 with TRBJ1-2; D is possibly TRBD1 (6 bases). Germline V gene data show CDR1 as SGHTA and CDR2 as FQGNSA. The CDR3 loop spans 14 amino acids. V lost 5 bases to trimming and J lost 1 base, with 11 bases between them. The CDR3 spells CASSIGGGNYGYTV. The CDR3 DNA is TGTGCCAGCAGCATAGGGGGGGGTAACTATGGCTACACCGTC.

This chain uses TRBV5-1 with TRBJ1-1; no definite D call. CDR3 length equals 14 residues. Germline V lookup: CDR1 SGHRS, CDR2 YFSETQ. Deletions cut 4 bases from V and 0 bases from J, with 10 bases between. The CDR3 spells CASSPVGMNTEAFF. The CDR3, as DNA: TGCGCCAGCAGCCCGGTTGGGATGAACACTGAAGCTTTCTTT.

J is TRBJ2-3 and V is TRBV5-6, with D possibly TRBD2 on 6 matching bases. V was trimmed by 1 base and J by 7 bases, leaving 16 bases between them. Germline assignment: CDR1 SGHDT and CDR2 YYEEEE. The CDR3 length is 15 residues. The DNA of the CDR3 is TGTGCCAGCAGCTTGTCCGCGGGGCCCGGGCATACGCAGTATTTT. This sequence encodes CASSLSAGPGHTQYF.

This rearrangement joins TRBV6-2 or TRBV6-3 to TRBJ2-1; 10 positions agree with TRBD2. The V gene end was trimmed by 5 bases and the J gene end by 11 bases; junction bases not matched to a gene: 15. The CDR3 has 16 amino acids. The germline CDR1 and CDR2 sequences are MNHEY and SVGEGT. The DNA for the CDR3 is TGTGCCAGCAGTCACGAAGCGGGAGGGCCTTCGCGGAAGCAGTTCTTC. Translating it yields CASSHEAGGPSRKQFF.

The chain has TRBV29-1 and TRBJ1-1; D is perhaps TRBD1 (6 bases). This CDR3 comprises 12 residues. Deletions cut 1 base from V and 8 bases from J, with 11 bases between. Germline lookup yields CDR1 SQVTM and CDR2 ANQGSEA. The CDR3 loop reads CSVEGRGWEAFF. CDR3 coding DNA: TGCAGCGTTGAAGGCAGGGGCTGGGAAGCTTTCTTT.

This clonotype was counted a few times. This sequence joins TRBV4-2 and TRBJ2-2, with 8 bases matching TRBD2. There are 16 residues in the CDR3. Germline V gene lookup returns CDR1 LGHNA and CDR2 YNFKEQ. With 7 bases clipped from V and 4 bases from J, the junction kept 11 bases outside the gene matches. Here the CDR3 reads CASTVLAEGGTGELFF. The CDR3 DNA reads as TGTGCCAGCACCGTACTAGCGGAGGGTGGCACCGGGGAGCTGTTTTTT.

The genes are TRBV7-2 and TRBJ1-5; D remains unclear. The germline V gene has CDR1 SGHTA and CDR2 FQGNSA. The CDR3 has 15 residues. Trimming left V 5 bases short and J 0 bases short, with 11 bases between. CDR3 coding DNA: TGTGCCAGCAGCCCCGGGATAGATAGCAATCAGCCCCAGCATTTT. Translation: CASSPGIDSNQPQHF.

This clonotype was recorded a few times. This chain uses TRBV7-2 with TRBJ1-1, with a possible D match to TRBD1 (5 bases). The germline gives CDR1 SGHTA, CDR2 FQGNSA. The CDR3 is made up of 14 amino acids. V was cut by 1 base and J by 11 bases, with 17 bases left in between. The CDR3, as DNA: TGTGCCAGCAGCTTAGGTTGGCAGGGATATGGGGCTTTCTTT. Amino acid sequence: CASSLGWQGYGAFF. Together with reference TRBV7-2 and TRBJ1-1, the CDR3 gives the full variable domain: GAGVSQSPSNKVTEKGKDVELRCDPISGHTALYWYRQSLGQGLEFLIYFQGNSAPDKSGLPSDRFSAERTGGSVSTLTIQRTQQEDSAVYLCASSLGWQGYGAFFGQGTRLTVV.